This is a list of T cell receptor beta chains from one sample in a study of PD-1 blockade in classical Hodgkin lymphoma. Profiled with immunoSEQ multiplex PCR; TCRdb holds only in-frame clones, not every one. The data show 40,000 or so clones, with over 60% seen just once and about a tenth held by the top ten. The starting material was peripheral blood mononuclear cells (PBMCs), obtained at baseline. Receptors were obtained from a human donor with classical Hodgkin lymphoma. Each CDR3 is given with its conserved first and last residue.

V gene: TRBV18; CDR3 protein: CASSPLSGAGELFF
V gene: TRBV4-1; CDR3 protein: CASSQEKGPGETQYF
V gene: TRBV5-1; CDR3 protein: CASSFGDISTNEKLFF
V gene: TRBV19; CDR3 protein: CASRGGYFNEQFF
V gene: TRBV2; CDR3 protein: CASSERALSGNTIYF
V gene: TRBV2; CDR3 protein: CASRVFTDTQYF
V gene: TRBV4-2; CDR3 protein: CASSQDVGRASTDTQYF
V gene: TRBV28; CDR3 protein: CASKSGQNYEQYF
V gene: TRBV28; CDR3 protein: CASSYGDRRNTEAFF
V gene: TRBV18; CDR3 protein: CASSRSTDEKLFF
V gene: TRBV15; CDR3 protein: CATSRGPSGNTGELFF
V gene: TRBV7-2; CDR3 protein: CASSRALASGGGEQYF
V gene: TRBV7-9; CDR3 protein: CASSPSRAGFLNTEAFF
V gene: TRBV6-5; CDR3 protein: CASSYSRTTNTEAFF
V gene: TRBV7-6; CDR3 protein: CASSLRTGASYEQYF
V gene: TRBV28; CDR3 protein: CASSSGTGLSYEQYF
V gene: TRBV18; CDR3 protein: CASSPRTSGDNEQFF
V gene: TRBV14; CDR3 protein: CASSRTGPITYEQYF
V gene: TRBV7-2; CDR3 protein: CASSLRGLTRYEQYF
V gene: TRBV4-2; CDR3 protein: CASSQDIGPNQPQHF
V gene: TRBV28; CDR3 protein: CASSFLRETPNEQFF
V gene: TRBV10-2; CDR3 protein: CASSDQINQPQHF
V gene: TRBV19; CDR3 protein: CASSHDYNIQYF
V gene: TRBV28; CDR3 protein: CASPGSWDRASSGANVLTF
V gene: TRBV19; CDR3 protein: CASTAGAATSGNTIYF
V gene: TRBV29-1; CDR3 protein: CSVEDLRGTHGYTF
V gene: TRBV14; CDR3 protein: CASSPQDYEQYF
V gene: TRBV11-2; CDR3 protein: CASSLVWGAGELFF
V gene: TRBV4-3; CDR3 protein: CASSQEKSARRDGYTF
V gene: TRBV7-2; CDR3 protein: CASSSRTSGRAEQYF
V gene: TRBV29-1; CDR3 protein: CSVKGSDRVYEQYF
V gene: TRBV19; CDR3 protein: CASNRGPGNTIYF
V gene: TRBV5-8; CDR3 protein: CASSTNRGAGANVLTF
V gene: TRBV6-5; CDR3 protein: CASSYAGFEKLFF
V gene: TRBV2; CDR3 protein: CASSEGQGYGYTF
V gene: TRBV10-3; CDR3 protein: CAISESRGTANYGYTF
V gene: TRBV5-4; CDR3 protein: CASSHDSNQPQHF
V gene: TRBV19; CDR3 protein: CASSIFAGQGSYEQYF
V gene: TRBV5-1; CDR3 protein: CASSLPLSYNEQFF
V gene: TRBV28; CDR3 protein: CASSQGTGGYEQYF
V gene: TRBV28; CDR3 protein: CASRRSSELYQETQYF
V gene: TRBV6-5; CDR3 protein: CASSYSMNTEAFF
V gene: TRBV19; CDR3 protein: CASSISGISGNTIYF
V gene: TRBV20-1; CDR3 protein: CSAIGNEQFF
V gene: TRBV10-3; CDR3 protein: CAISESKGTGAPHRDTQYF
V gene: TRBV6-5; CDR3 protein: CASSYYQGGETQYF
V gene: TRBV11-3; CDR3 protein: CASSLRTSTDTQYF
V gene: TRBV6-5; CDR3 protein: CASSHSLGYEQYF
V gene: TRBV6-1; CDR3 protein: CASSEGGTGFYGYTF
V gene: TRBV6-5; CDR3 protein: CASSYSEGVDEQYF
V gene: TRBV7-9; CDR3 protein: CASSFDRGDEQFF